Listed here are 14 T cell receptor beta chains from one sample, sequenced in a study of low-dose radiotherapy and immunotherapy resistance in tumors. First-strand cDNA used TRAV- and TRBV-specific primers, covering alpha and beta chains. TCRs were amplified for about 18 PCR cycles with a constant-region primer and V-primer adapter. TCRdb called the reads again in MiXCR, with one record for every CDR3 protein. The data show about 9,200 distinct CDR3 sequences, 35% to 50% seen once. The origin of the receptors is a human donor with advanced metastatic prostate, ovarian, gallbladder or colorectal cancer (not recorded which). This table probably holds off-target reads from a library built for another chain.

The sample holds a few counts of this clonotype. The rearrangement joins TRBV15 to TRBJ2-1, with TRBD1 identical over 9 bases. The CDR3 spans 14 residues. The V and J ends lost 8 bases and 8 bases, in that order; junction bases with no gene match: 10. Germline values: CDR1 LNHNV, CDR2 YYDKDF (reference sequence). In DNA form, the CDR3 reads TGTGCCACCTCGACCGGGACAGGGTTCGATGAGCAGTTCTTC. Amino acids: CATSTGTGFDEQFF. Full variable domain (outside the CDR3, taken from reference TRBV15 and TRBJ2-1): DAMVIQNPRYQVTQFGKPVTLSCSQTLNHNVMYWYQQKSSQAPKLLFHYYDKDFNNEADTPDNFQSRRPNTSFCFLDIRSPGLGDTAMYLCATSTGTGFDEQFFGPGTRLTVL.

This chain connects TRBV3-1 to TRBJ2-5, with 15 bases fitting TRBD2. CDR1 is LGHDT, CDR2 YNNKEL, per germline (reference sequence). CDR3 length: 18 amino acids. With 4 bases clipped from V and 1 base from J, the junction kept 7 bases outside the gene matches. The CDR3 nucleotides read TGTGCCAGCAGCCCGGGACTAGCGGGGGGAACAATCCAAGAGACCCAGTACTTC. This translates into CASSPGLAGGTIQETQYF.

By proportion, this clonotype is medium-sized. J is TRBJ1-3 and V is TRBV14; D is unclear. V was trimmed by 0 bases and J by 4 bases, leaving 1 base between them. CDR3 length: 12 residues. Germline V gene lookup returns CDR1 SGHDN and CDR2 FVKESK. Here the CDR3 DNA reads TGTGCCAGCAGCCAAGACGGAAACACCATATATTTT. It is translated as CASSQDGNTIYF.

This clonotype was detected a few times. The rearrangement uses TRBV20-1 and TRBJ2-7; the match to TRBD2 covers 7 bases. J lost 7 bases, V lost 6 bases, and 9 bases had no gene match. CDR3 length: 12 residues. The germline gives CDR1 DFQATT, CDR2 SNEGSKA (reference sequence). DNA of the CDR3: TGCAGTGCCGGGGAGGGTTCTCGGGAGCAGTACTTC. Amino acids: CSAGEGSREQYF.

This sequence joins TRBV29-1 and TRBJ1-3; possibly TRBD1 for D (5 bases). V shed 5 bases and J shed 1 base, with 12 bases lying between them. CDR1 and CDR2 from the germline V gene are SQVTM and ANQGSEA. The CDR3 extends over 14 amino acids. The CDR3 spells CSVLLGESGNTIYF. The CDR3 DNA is TGCAGCGTTCTGCTAGGGGAATCTGGAAACACCATATATTTT.

The rearrangement uses TRBV5-8 and TRBJ2-1, with a possible D match to TRBD2 (6 bases). Germline V gene data show CDR1 as SGHTS and CDR2 as YDEGEE. This CDR3 spans 16 amino acids. The V gene lost 6 bases and the J gene lost 2 bases, with 18 bases spanning the gap. CDR3 DNA: TGTGCCAGCACCCTGGAGGGGACGCAGACCTACAATGAGCAGTTCTTC. As protein: CASTLEGTQTYNEQFF.

This rearrangement joins TRBV3-1 to TRBJ1-1; TRBD1 might be the D (6 bases). The CDR3 length is 13 residues. Germline CDR1 is LGHDT and CDR2 is YNNKEL (reference sequence). Trimming took 0 bases from V and 7 from J, leaving 9 bases between them. The CDR3 sequence: CASSQDWDNEAFF. CDR3 coding DNA: TGTGCCAGCAGCCAAGATTGGGACAATGAAGCTTTCTTT.

The rearrangement links TRBV3-1 to TRBJ2-1, with TRBD2 as a possible D gene (7 bases). V was cut by 2 bases and J by 0 bases, with 14 bases left in between. This CDR3 has 17 amino acids. Germline lookup yields CDR1 LGHDT and CDR2 YNNKEL (reference sequence). The chain's CDR3 is CASSQPFRGGSYNEQFF. CDR3 DNA: TGTGCCAGCAGCCAACCCTTTAGGGGGGGCTCCTACAATGAGCAGTTCTTC.

This clonotype was detected only a few times. The V and J genes are TRBV3-1 and TRBJ2-1, with no clear D. V was trimmed by 0 bases and J by 13 bases, leaving 10 bases between them. The CDR3 has 12 residues. Germline CDR1 LGHDT, CDR2 YNNKEL (reference sequence). CDR3 in amino acids: CASSQEIGGQFF. Written as DNA, the CDR3 is TGTGCCAGCAGCCAAGAAATAGGTGGCCAGTTCTTC.

V usage is TRBV28 and J usage is TRBJ2-5; no clear D gene. Looked up from germline, CDR1 is MDHEN and CDR2 is SYDVKM. The CDR3 contains 11 residues. Trimming stripped 3 bases from V and 10 bases from J, with 9 bases between. The CDR3 region has the DNA TGTGCCAGCAGTTTGGAGCCTTACCAGTACTTC. This gives the protein CASSLEPYQYF.

This clonotype was detected only a few times. The chain has TRBV19 and TRBJ1-1, with D maybe TRBD1 (5 bases). This CDR3 has 14 residues. V lost 2 bases to trimming and J lost 5 bases, with 12 bases between them. The germline CDR1 and CDR2 sequences are LNHDA and SQIVND (reference sequence). CDR3 nucleotide sequence: TGTGCCAGTAGTATATGGGGGGTCGCAACTGAAGCTTTCTTT. Translated: CASSIWGVATEAFF.

The chain carries TRBV20-1 and TRBJ2-1; 10 bases agree with TRBD2. Trimming removed 0 bases from V and 8 bases from J; junction bases left unmatched: 10. Germline V gene sequence: CDR1 DFQATT, CDR2 SNEGSKA (reference sequence). CDR3 size: 16 residues. CDR3 DNA sequence: TGCAGTGCTAGAGATTTTCTAGCGGGAGACGCCGATGAGCAGTTCTTC. This translates into CSARDFLAGDADEQFF.

The chain couples TRBV2 to TRBJ2-7, with 7 nucleotides matching TRBD1. CDR1 and CDR2 from the germline V gene are SNHLY and FYNNEI. This CDR3 is built from 12 residues. V was pared by 9 bases and J by 0 bases, with 2 bases of the junction left unmatched. DNA of the CDR3: TGTGCCAGTAGGGACAGCTCCTACGAGCAGTACTTC. Amino acids: CASRDSSYEQYF.

The V and J genes are TRBV14 and TRBJ2-1, with 13 bases that match TRBD2. Germline V gives CDR1 SGHDN, CDR2 FVKESK. The length of the CDR3 is 17 residues. V was pared by 4 bases and J by 4 bases, with 7 bases of the junction left unmatched. The CDR3 region is CASSLVTGLAGYNEQFF. The CDR3 DNA reads TGTGCCAGCAGCCTTGTTACGGGACTAGCGGGGTACAATGAGCAGTTCTTC.